These 6 T cell receptor beta chains were sequenced from one sample in a study of CD8+ T cells in alopecia areata. The treatment: oral pan-JAK inhibitor, 5-10 mg twice daily. Following extraction, RNA underwent reverse transcription to cDNA, which served as the sequencing template. Only in-frame clones appear in the TCRdb table, and some are missing; sequencing was by immunoSEQ multiplex PCR. The data show 75,000 to 100,000 clones, with just over 70% seen just once and 15% to 20% held by the top ten. The starting material was CD8+ T cells sorted from blood, obtained at week 44, from a patient treated with tofacitinib. These TCRs come from a human donor with alopecia areata.

V usage is TRBV5-6 and J usage is TRBJ2-2; 7 bases fit TRBD1. Germline V gene data show CDR1 as SGHDT and CDR2 as YYEEEE. Germline trimming cut 1 base from V and 6 bases from J; bases unmatched to any gene: 3. The CDR3 is made up of 14 amino acids. The CDR3 DNA follows: TGTGCCAGCAGCTTGATGGACAGGCCCGGGGAGCTGTTTTTT. This sequence encodes CASSLMDRPGELFF.

The rearrangement joins TRBV7-6 to TRBJ2-5; TRBD1 aligns across 10 bases. Matching the DNA end better, TRBJ2-7 makes the J call doubtful. Germline CDR1 SGHVS, CDR2 FNYEAQ. The CDR3 is 15 residues long. The CDR3 is CASSLGGTGAYEQYF. For the CDR3, the DNA is TGTGCCAGCAGCTTAGGGGGGACAGGGGCCTACGAGCAGTACTTC.

The CDR3 nucleotides are TGCGCCAGCAGCCAATCGGGGACAGGGGTGGAAAAACTGTTTTTT. Encoded protein: CASSQSGTGVEKLFF. This rearrangement joins TRBV4-3 to TRBJ1-4, with 10 bases identical to TRBD1. The CDR3 is 15 residues long. CDR1 is LGHNA and CDR2 is YSLEER in the germline V gene. Trimming at V came to 2 bases and at J to 8 bases, leaving 5 bases not matched to a gene.

This chain joins TRBV2 and TRBJ1-5; D perhaps matches TRBD1 (6 bases). The CDR3 has 14 residues. Germline V CDR1 and CDR2: SNHLY, FYNNEI. The V gene lost 2 bases and the J gene lost 5 bases, with 10 bases spanning the gap. The CDR3 bases are TGTGCCAGCAGTGAAAGGGCAGGGGATCAGCCCCAGCATTTT. It yields the protein CASSERAGDQPQHF.

This clone was observed a handful of times. The V gene is TRBV7-2, the J gene TRBJ1-1; no reliable D call. V was trimmed by 1 base and J by 7 bases, leaving 16 bases between them. Per the germline V gene, CDR1 is SGHTA and CDR2 is FQGNSA. The CDR3 is 15 residues long. The CDR3 nucleotides are TGTGCCAGCAGCTTAGAGTGGGTAGACCCCGGTGAAGCTTTCTTT. It encodes CASSLEWVDPGEAFF.

The chain couples TRBV6-6 to TRBJ1-1; D may be TRBD1 (5 bases). The CDR3 totals 13 residues. The ends were cut back, 2 bases at V and 4 bases at J, with 8 bases in the middle. Germline CDR1 and CDR2: MNHNY and SVGAGI (reference sequence). CDR3 nucleotides: TGTGCCAGCAGTTACGGAAGGGGCACTGAAGCTTTCTTT. Its protein is CASSYGRGTEAFF.